This note documents a single TCR beta chain sequence. Its antigen is unknown. This entry is derived from a study of memory CD4+ T cells and cytomegalovirus serostatus. General study points: A US-trained random forest predicted CMV serostatus with median AUC roughly 0.91.

In the source study's methods: Out-of-frame sequences were removed, leaving 2 million to 2.5 million distinct TCRbeta sequences. Profiled with immunoSEQ multiplex PCR; TCRdb holds only in-frame clones, not every one. That table gives V, J and clone size, and the DNA gave D and trimming. The sample lists about 46,000 clones; under 80% were seen once. The sort gate was single viable CD3+CD4+CD8-CD45RO+ cells for memory CD4+ T cells. V lost 0 bases and J lost 3, with 12 bases in between. This CDR3 spans 15 amino acids. Germline V lookup: CDR1 SGHRS, CDR2 YFSETQ. This clonotype was sampled from an adult in good health and CMV-seronegative. Sequences were obtained from memory CD4+ T cells from blood. The chain uses TRBV5-1 and TRBJ2-5; weak D call: TRBD2 (6 bases). The chain's CDR3 is CASSLGLDREETQYF. For the CDR3, the DNA is TGCGCCAGCAGCTTGGGACTAGATAGGGAAGAGACCCAGTACTTC.